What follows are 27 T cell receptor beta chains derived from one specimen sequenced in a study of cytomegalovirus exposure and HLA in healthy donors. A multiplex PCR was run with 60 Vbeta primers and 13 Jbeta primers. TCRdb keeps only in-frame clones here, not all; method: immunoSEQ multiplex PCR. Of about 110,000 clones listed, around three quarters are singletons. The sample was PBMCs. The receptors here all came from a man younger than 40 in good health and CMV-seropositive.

The CDR3 spells CAISGGREGEKLFF. CDR3 nucleotides: TGTGCCATCAGCGGTGGCAGGGAGGGTGAAAAACTGTTTTTT. The V and J genes are TRBV10-3 and TRBJ1-4, with a tentative D call TRBD1 (5 bases). Germline loops: CDR1 ENHRY, CDR2 SYGVKD. This CDR3 spans 14 amino acids. Between the trimmed V and J ends, which lost 6 bases and 7 bases, there was a span of 15 bases.

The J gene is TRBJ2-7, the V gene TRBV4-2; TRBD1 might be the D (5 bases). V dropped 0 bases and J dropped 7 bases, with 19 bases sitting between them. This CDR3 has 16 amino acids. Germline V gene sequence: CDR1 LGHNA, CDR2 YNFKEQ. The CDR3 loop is CASSQDQGQGASEQYF. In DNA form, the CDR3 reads TGTGCCAGCAGCCAAGATCAAGGCCAGGGCGCCTCTGAGCAGTACTTC.

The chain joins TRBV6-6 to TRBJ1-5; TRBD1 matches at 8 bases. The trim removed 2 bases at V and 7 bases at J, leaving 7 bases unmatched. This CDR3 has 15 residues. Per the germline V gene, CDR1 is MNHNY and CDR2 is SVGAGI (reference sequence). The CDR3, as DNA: TGTGCCAGCAGTTACCAGGGGGCGTCGGGGCAGCCCCAGCATTTT. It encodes CASSYQGASGQPQHF.

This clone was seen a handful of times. The CDR3: CASSLQGARFDEQFF. The CDR3 DNA reads TGTGCCAGCAGCTTACAGGGGGCTCGGTTTGATGAGCAGTTCTTC. This chain connects TRBV7-3 to TRBJ2-1; TRBD1 agrees at 8 bases. Germline trimming cut 2 bases from V and 8 bases from J; bases unmatched to any gene: 8. CDR1 and CDR2 (germline): SGHTA, FQGTGA. The CDR3 has 15 residues.

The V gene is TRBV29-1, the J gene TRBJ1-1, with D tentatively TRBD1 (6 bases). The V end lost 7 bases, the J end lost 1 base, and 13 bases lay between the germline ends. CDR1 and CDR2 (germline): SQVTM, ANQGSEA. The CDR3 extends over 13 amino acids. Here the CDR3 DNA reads TGCAGCGCCGGACAGAGTTCGAACACTGAAGCTTTCTTT. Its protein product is CSAGQSSNTEAFF. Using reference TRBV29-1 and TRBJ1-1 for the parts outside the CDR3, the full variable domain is SAVISQKPSRDICQRGTSLTIQCQVDSQVTMMFWYRQQPGQSLTLIATANQGSEATYESGFVIDKFPISRPNLTFSTLTVSNMSPEDSSIYLCSAGQSSNTEAFFGQGTRLTVV.

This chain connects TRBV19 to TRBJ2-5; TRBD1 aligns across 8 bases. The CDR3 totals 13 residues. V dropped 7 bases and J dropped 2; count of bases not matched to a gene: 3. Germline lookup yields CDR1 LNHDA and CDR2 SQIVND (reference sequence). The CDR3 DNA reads TGTGCCAGTACCCGACAGGGGCAAGAGACCCAGTACTTC. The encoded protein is CASTRQGQETQYF.

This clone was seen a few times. The CDR3 loop reads CASSLSQGSRTEAFF. The DNA of the CDR3 is TGTGCCAGCAGCCTGTCCCAGGGGTCACGAACTGAAGCTTTCTTT. The chain employs TRBV4-2 and TRBJ1-1, with D possibly TRBD1 on 6 matching bases. In germline, CDR1 is LGHNA, CDR2 YNFKEQ. This CDR3 is built from 15 residues. V gave up 4 bases and J gave up 5 bases, with 17 bases separating them.

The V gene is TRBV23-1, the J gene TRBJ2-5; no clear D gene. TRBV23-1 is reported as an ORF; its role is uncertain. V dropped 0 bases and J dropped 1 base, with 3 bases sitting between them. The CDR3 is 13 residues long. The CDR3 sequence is CASSQSGQETQYF. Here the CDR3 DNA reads TGCGCCAGCAGTCAATCCGGCCAAGAGACCCAGTACTTC.

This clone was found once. The CDR3, as DNA: TGTGCCAGCAGTCAAACAGGGATGGAGAATCATGAAAAACTGTTTTTT. Amino acid sequence: CASSQTGMENHEKLFF. The chain uses TRBV27 and TRBJ1-4; D is possibly TRBD1 (6 bases). The CDR3 covers 16 residues. The germline V gene encodes CDR1 MNHEY and CDR2 SMNVEV (reference sequence). Trimming cost V 5 bases and J 6 bases, with 19 bases left between them.

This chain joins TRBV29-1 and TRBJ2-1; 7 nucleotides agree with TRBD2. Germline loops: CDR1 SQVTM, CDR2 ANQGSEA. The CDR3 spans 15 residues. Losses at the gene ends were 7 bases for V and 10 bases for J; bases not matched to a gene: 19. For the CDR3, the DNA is TGCAGCGCCACCCCGAGCGGGGCCCCGCGGGGGGAGCAGTTCTTC. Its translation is CSATPSGAPRGEQFF.

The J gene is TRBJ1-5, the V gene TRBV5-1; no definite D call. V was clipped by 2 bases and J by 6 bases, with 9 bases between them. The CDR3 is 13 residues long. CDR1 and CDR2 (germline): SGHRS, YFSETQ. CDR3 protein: CASSFMTGQPQHF. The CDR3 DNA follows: TGCGCCAGCAGCTTTATGACTGGTCAGCCCCAGCATTTT.

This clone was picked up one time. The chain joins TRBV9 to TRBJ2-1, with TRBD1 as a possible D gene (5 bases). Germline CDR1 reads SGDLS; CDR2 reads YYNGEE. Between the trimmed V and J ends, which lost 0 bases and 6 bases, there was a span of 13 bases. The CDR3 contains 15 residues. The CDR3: CASSVGGAPANEQFF. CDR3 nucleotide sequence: TGTGCCAGCAGCGTAGGTGGGGCCCCCGCCAATGAGCAGTTCTTC.

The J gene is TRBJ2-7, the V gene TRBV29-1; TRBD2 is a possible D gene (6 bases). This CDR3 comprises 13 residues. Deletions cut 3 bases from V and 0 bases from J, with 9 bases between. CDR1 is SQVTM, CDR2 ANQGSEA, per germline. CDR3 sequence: CSVEDYLSYEQYF. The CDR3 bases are TGCAGCGTTGAGGACTACCTCTCCTACGAGCAGTACTTC.

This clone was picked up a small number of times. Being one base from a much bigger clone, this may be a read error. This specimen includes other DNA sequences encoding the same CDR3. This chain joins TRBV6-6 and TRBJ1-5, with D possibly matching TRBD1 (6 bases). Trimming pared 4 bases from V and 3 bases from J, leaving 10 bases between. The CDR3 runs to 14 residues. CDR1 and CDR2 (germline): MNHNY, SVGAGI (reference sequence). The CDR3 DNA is TGTGCCAGCAGTTCCGGACAGCACAATCAGCCCCAGCATTTT. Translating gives CASSSGQHNQPQHF.

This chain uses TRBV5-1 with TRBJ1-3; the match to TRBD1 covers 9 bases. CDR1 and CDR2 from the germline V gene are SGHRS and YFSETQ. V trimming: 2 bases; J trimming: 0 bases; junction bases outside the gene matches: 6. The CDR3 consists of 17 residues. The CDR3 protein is CASSFTGGLGSGNTIYF. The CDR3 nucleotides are TGCGCCAGCAGCTTCACAGGGGGCTTGGGCTCTGGAAACACCATATATTTT.

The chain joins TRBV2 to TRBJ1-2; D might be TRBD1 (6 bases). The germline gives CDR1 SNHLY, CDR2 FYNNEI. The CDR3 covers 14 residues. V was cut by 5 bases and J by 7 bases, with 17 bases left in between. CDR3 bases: TGTGCCAGCAGTCCCGAAAGGGGGGGGTCTGGCTACACCTTC. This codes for CASSPERGGSGYTF.

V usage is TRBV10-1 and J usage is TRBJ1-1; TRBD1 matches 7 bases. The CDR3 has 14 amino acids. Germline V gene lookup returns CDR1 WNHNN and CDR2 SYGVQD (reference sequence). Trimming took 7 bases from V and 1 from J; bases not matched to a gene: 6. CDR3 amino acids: CASTIQGGNTEAFF. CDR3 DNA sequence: TGCGCCAGCACCATCCAGGGGGGGAACACTGAAGCTTTCTTT.

The chain's CDR3 is CASSKQDKDTTQYF. DNA for the CDR3: TGTGCCAGCAGCAAACAGGACAAGGATACGACCCAGTACTTC. The J gene is TRBJ2-5, the V gene TRBV7-6; D is possibly TRBD1 (5 bases). Trimming removed 5 bases at V and 7 bases at J, with 17 bases between. CDR3 length: 14 residues. Germline CDR1 SGHVS, CDR2 FNYEAQ.

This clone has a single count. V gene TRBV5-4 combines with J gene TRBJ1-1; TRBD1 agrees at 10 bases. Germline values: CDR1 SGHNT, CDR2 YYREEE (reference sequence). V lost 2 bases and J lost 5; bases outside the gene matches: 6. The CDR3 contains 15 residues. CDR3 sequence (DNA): TGTGCCAGCAGCTTACGACAGGGGGCCGATACTGAAGCTTTCTTT. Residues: CASSLRQGADTEAFF.

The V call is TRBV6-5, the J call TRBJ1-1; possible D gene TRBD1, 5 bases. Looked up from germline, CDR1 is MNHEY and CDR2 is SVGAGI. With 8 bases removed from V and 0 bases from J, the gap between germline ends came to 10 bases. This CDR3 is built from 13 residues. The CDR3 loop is CASGAGMNTEAFF. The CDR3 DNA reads TGTGCCAGCGGGGCGGGAATGAACACTGAAGCTTTCTTT.

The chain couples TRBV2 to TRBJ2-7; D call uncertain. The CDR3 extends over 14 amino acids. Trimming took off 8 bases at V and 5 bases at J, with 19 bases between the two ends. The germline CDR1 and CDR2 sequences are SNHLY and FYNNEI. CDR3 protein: CASLPIWARDEQYF. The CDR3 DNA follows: TGTGCCAGCCTCCCCATCTGGGCTCGAGACGAGCAGTACTTC.

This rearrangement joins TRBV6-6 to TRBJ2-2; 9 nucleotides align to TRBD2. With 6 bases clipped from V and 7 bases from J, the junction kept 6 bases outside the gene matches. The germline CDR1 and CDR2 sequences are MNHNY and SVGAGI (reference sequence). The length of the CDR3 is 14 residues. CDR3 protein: CASRRGGLGGELFF. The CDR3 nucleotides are TGTGCCAGCAGGCGGGGGGGCCTGGGCGGGGAGCTGTTTTTT.

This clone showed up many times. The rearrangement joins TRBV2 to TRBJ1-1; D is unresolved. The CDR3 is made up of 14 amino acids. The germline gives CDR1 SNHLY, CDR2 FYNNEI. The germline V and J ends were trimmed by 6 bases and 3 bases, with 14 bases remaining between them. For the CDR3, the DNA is TGTGCCAGCAGCGAGTTAGAATATTACACTGAAGCTTTCTTT. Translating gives CASSELEYYTEAFF.

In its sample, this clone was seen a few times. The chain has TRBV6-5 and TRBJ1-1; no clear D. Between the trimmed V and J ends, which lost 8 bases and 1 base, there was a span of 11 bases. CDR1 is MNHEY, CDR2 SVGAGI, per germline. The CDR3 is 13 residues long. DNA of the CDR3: TGTGCCAGCTCGACATTCCAGAACACTGAAGCTTTCTTT. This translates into CASSTFQNTEAFF.

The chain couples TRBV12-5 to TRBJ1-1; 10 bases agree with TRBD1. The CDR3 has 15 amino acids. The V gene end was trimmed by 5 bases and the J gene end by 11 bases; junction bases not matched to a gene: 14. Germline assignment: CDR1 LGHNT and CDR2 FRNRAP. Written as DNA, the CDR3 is TGTGCTAGTGGTGCCGCCGGGACAGGGGCGGTAGGGGCTTTCTTT. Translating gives CASGAAGTGAVGAFF.

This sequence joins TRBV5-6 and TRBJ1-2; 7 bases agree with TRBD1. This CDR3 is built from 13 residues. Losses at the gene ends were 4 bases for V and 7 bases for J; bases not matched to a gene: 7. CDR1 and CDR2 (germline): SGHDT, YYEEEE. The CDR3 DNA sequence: TGTGCCAGCAGCCGATACAGGGGAGGTGGCTACACCTTC. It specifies CASSRYRGGGYTF.

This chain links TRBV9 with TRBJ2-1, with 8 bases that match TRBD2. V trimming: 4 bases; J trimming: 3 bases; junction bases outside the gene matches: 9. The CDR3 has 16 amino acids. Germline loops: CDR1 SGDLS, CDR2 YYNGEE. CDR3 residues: CASSTLAGRLYNEQFF. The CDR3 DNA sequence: TGTGCCAGCAGCACATTAGCGGGGAGACTCTACAATGAGCAGTTCTTC.